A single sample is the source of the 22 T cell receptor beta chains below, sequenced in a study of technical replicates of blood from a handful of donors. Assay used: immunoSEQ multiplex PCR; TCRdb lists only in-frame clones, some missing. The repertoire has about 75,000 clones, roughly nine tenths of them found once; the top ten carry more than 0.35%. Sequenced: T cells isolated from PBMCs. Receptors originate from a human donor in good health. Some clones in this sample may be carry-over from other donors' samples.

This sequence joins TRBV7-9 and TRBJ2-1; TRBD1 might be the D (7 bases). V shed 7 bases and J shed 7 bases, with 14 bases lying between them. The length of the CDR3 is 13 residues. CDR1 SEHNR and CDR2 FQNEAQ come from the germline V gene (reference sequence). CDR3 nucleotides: TGTGCCAGCATCGGGCAGGGGGGTAATGAGCAGTTCTTC. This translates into CASIGQGGNEQFF.

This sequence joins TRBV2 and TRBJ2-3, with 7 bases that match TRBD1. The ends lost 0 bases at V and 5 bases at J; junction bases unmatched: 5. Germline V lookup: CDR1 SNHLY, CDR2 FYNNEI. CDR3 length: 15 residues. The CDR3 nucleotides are TGTGCCAGCAGTGAAGCTCTAAGGGGGCAAGATACGCAGTATTTT. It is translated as CASSEALRGQDTQYF.

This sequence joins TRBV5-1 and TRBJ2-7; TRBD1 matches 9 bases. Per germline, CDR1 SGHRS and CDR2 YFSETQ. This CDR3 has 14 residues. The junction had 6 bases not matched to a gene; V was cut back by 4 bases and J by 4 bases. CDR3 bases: TGCGCCAGCAGCGTAGGGACAGGGCAGTACGAGCAGTACTTC. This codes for CASSVGTGQYEQYF.

CDR3 coding DNA: TGTGCCAGCAGTGAATGGGCGGGGAATCAGCCCCAGCATTTT. Amino acids: CASSEWAGNQPQHF. The genes are TRBV6-1 and TRBJ1-5; D gene ambiguous. CDR1 and CDR2 (germline): MNHNS, SASEGT. V lost 2 bases and J 4 bases, leaving 9 bases between the germline ends. The CDR3 contains 14 residues.

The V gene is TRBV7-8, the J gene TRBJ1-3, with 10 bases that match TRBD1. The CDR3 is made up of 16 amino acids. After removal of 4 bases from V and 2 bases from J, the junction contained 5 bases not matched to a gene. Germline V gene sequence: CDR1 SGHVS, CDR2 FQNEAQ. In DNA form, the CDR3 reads TGTGCCAGCAGCTCGGACAGGGGGAGTACTGGAAACACCATATATTTT. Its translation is CASSSDRGSTGNTIYF.

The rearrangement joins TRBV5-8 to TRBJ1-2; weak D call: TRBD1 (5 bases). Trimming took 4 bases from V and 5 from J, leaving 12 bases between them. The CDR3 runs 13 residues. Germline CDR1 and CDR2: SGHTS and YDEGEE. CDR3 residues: CASSGGIEYGYTF. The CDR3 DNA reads TGTGCCAGCAGCGGGGGGATTGAGTATGGCTACACCTTC.

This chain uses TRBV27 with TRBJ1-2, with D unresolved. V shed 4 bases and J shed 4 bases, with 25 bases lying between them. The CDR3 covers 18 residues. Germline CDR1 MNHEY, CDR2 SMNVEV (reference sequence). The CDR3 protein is CASSSNMGRALIGYGYTF. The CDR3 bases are TGTGCCAGCAGTTCGAATATGGGGAGGGCCTTAATCGGCTATGGCTACACCTTC.

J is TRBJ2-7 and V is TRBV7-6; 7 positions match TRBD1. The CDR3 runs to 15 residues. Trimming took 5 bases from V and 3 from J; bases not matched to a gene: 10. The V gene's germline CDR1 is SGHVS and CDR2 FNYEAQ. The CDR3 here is CASSEGDRAYYEQYF. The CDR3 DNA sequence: TGTGCCAGCAGCGAGGGGGACAGAGCATACTACGAGCAGTACTTC.

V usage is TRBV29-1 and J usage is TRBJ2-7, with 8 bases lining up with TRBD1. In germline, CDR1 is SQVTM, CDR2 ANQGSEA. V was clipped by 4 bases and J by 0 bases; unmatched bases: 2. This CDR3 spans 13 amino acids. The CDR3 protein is CSVGQGFSYEQYF. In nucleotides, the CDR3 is TGCAGCGTTGGACAGGGGTTCTCCTACGAGCAGTACTTC.

For the CDR3, the DNA is TGTGCCAGCAGCTCCGGACAGGGCAGCTCTGGGGCCAACGTCCTGACTTTC. It is translated as CASSSGQGSSGANVLTF. The chain couples TRBV7-9 to TRBJ2-6; 8 bases are shared with TRBD1. The V and J ends lost 4 bases and 0 bases, in that order; junction bases with no gene match: 5. The CDR3 loop spans 17 amino acids. The germline V gene has CDR1 SEHNR and CDR2 FQNEAQ (reference sequence). The variable domain in full, with the rest retrieved from reference TRBV7-9 and TRBJ2-6, is DTGVSQNPRHKITKRGQNVTFRCDPISEHNRLYWYRQTLGQGPEFLTYFQNEAQLEKSRLLSDRFSAERPKGSFSTLEIQRTEQGDSAMYLCASSSGQGSSGANVLTFGAGSRLTVL.

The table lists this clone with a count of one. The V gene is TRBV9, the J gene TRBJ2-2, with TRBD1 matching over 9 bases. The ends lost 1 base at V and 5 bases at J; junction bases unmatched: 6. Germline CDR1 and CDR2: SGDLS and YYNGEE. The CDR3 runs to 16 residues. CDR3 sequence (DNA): TGTGCCAGCAGCGTACGAGGGGACAGGGCGACCGGGGAGCTGTTTTTT. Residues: CASSVRGDRATGELFF. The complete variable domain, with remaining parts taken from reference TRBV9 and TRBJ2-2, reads DSGVTQTPKHLITATGQRVTLRCSPRSGDLSVYWYQQSLDQGLQFLIQYYNGEERAKGNILERFSAQQFPDLHSELNLSSLELGDSALYFCASSVRGDRATGELFFGEGSRLTVL.

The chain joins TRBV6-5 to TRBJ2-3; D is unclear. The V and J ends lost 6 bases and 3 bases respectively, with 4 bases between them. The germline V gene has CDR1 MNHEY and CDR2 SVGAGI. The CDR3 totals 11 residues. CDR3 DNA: TGTGCCAGCAGCCAAACAGATACGCAGTATTTT. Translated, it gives CASSQTDTQYF.

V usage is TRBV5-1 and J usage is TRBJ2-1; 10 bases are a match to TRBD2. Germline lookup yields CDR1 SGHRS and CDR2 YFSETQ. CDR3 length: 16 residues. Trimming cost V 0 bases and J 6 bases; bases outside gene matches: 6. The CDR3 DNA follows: TGCGCCAGCAGCTTGGAGGCTAGCGGGAGTGTCAATGAGCAGTTCTTC. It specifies CASSLEASGSVNEQFF.

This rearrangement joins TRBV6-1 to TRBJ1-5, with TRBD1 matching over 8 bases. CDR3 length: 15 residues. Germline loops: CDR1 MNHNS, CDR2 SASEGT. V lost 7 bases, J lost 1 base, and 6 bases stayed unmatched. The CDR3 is CASIDRGPSNQPQHF. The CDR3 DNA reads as TGTGCCAGCATAGACAGGGGCCCGAGCAATCAGCCCCAGCATTTT.

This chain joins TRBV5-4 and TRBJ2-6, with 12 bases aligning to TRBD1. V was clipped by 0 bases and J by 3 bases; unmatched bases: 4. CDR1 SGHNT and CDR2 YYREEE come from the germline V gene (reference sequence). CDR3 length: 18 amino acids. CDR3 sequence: CASSLVGQGALGANVLTF. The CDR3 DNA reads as TGTGCCAGCAGCTTGGTGGGACAGGGGGCGCTTGGGGCCAACGTCCTGACTTTC.

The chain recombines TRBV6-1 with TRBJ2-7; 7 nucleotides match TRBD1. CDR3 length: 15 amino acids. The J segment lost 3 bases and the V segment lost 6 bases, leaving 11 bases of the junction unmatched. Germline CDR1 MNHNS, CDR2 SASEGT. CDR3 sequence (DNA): TGTGCCAGCAGATTATCCGGGACAGCGAGCTACGAGCAGTACTTC. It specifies CASRLSGTASYEQYF.

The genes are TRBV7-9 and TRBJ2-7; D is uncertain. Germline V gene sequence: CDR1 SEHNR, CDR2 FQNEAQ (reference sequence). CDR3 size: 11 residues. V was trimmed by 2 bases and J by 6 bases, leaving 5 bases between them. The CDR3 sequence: CASSLLSEQYF. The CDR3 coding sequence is TGTGCCAGCAGCTTATTATCCGAGCAGTACTTC.

CDR3 sequence: CASSSFPREDTDTQYF. In DNA form, the CDR3 reads TGTGCCAGCAGTTCTTTCCCGCGGGAGGACACAGATACGCAGTATTTT. V is TRBV28 and J is TRBJ2-3, with 8 bases fitting TRBD2. The J segment lost 2 bases and the V segment lost 4 bases, leaving 8 bases of the junction unmatched. The CDR3 extends over 16 amino acids. Looked up from germline, CDR1 is MDHEN and CDR2 is SYDVKM. Together with reference TRBV28 and TRBJ2-3, the CDR3 gives the full variable domain: DVKVTQSSRYLVKRTGEKVFLECVQDMDHENMFWYRQDPGLGLRLIYFSYDVKMKEKGDIPEGYSVSREKKERFSLILESASTNQTSMYLCASSSFPREDTDTQYFGPGTRLTVL.

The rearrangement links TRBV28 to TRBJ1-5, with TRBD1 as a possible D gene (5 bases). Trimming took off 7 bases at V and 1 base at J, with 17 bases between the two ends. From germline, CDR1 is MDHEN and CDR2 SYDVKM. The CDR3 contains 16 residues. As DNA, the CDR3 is TGTGCCAGCACCCCTAGGGGAGGGCTGAGCAATCAGCCCCAGCATTTT. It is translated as CASTPRGGLSNQPQHF.

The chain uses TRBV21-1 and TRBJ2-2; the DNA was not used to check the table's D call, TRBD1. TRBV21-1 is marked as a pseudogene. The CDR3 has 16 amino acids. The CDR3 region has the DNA TGTGCCAGCAGCTTACCACAGAGATCGAACACCGGGGAGCTGTTTTTT. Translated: CASSLPQRSNTGELFF.

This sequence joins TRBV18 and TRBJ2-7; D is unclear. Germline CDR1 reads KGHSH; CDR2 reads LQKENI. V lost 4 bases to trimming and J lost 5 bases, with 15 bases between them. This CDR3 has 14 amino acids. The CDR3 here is CASSLTFGLDEQYF. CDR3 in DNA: TGTGCCAGCTCACTTACGTTCGGGTTGGACGAGCAGTACTTC.

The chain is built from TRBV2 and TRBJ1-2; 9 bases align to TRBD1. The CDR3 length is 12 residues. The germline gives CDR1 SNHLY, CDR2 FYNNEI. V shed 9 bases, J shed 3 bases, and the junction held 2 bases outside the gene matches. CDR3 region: CARGQGDYGYTF. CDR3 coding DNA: TGTGCCAGGGGACAGGGAGACTATGGCTACACCTTC.